Ten or more counts support the clone carrying this T cell receptor (beta chain). TCRdb reprocessed the 5' RACE reads via MiXCR and lists one record per CDR3 protein. The repertoire holds some 150,000 distinct CDR3 sequences, with roughly an eighth as singletons. Trimming took 5 bases from V and 7 from J, leaving 14 bases between them. The CDR3 has 13 amino acids. From germline, CDR1 is DFQATT and CDR2 SNEGSKA (reference sequence). The data derive from a study of CD8 T cells in ankylosing spondylitis. The sequence was obtained from a female donor with ankylosing spondylitis or in good health (not recorded which). The source material was blood, either unsorted or a sorted T cell fraction (not recorded which). This rearrangement joins TRBV20-1 to TRBJ1-4; D remains unclear. The CDR3 DNA reads as TGCAGTGCTCCGGTCACCGGATTTGAAAAACTGTTTTTT. Amino acid sequence: CSAPVTGFEKLFF.